This section outlines one T cell receptor beta chain sequence together with its context. Its antigen is unknown. Looked up from germline, CDR1 is SGHRS and CDR2 is YFSETQ. V lost 6 bases to trimming and J lost 6 bases; unmatched junction nucleotides: 11. CDR3 length: 16 residues. The assay was immunoSEQ multiplex PCR, and TCRdb's table has in-frame clones only and misses some. Here the sample spans roughly 320,000 clones, around 81% being singletons. Treatment indicated: 15 to 20 received Ad26.COV2.S at low or high dose, single or two shots; about five received placebo; per-sample allocation not given. Material that was analyzed had been drawn on day 63 after the first vaccine or placebo injection. The donor's status was that of an adult aged 18-55 years in Boston. The vaccine antigen was prefusion-stabilized Wuhan SARS-CoV-2 spike. The entry originates in a study of Ad26.COV2.S vaccination and SARS-CoV-2 variants. Whole-study findings and limits: Placebo recipients showed lower spike-specific TCR breadth than vaccinees.

The source was peripheral blood, collected in a trial of Ad26.COV2.S vaccine versus placebo. The source of this sequence is a person aged 18 to 65 who received the Ad26.COV2.S COVID-19 vaccine or a placebo. The chain links TRBV5-1 to TRBJ2-2; 10 nucleotides line up with TRBD1. The CDR3 region has the DNA TGCGCCAGCACTCCCCCGGGACAGGGGCAGGCCGGGGAGCTGTTTTTT. Translating it yields CASTPPGQGQAGELFF.